Shown below are 8 T cell receptor beta chains from a single sample sequenced in a study of CD8 T cells in ankylosing spondylitis. TCRdb reprocessed the 5' RACE reads with MiXCR, giving one entry per CDR3 protein. The sample shows hundreds of thousands of distinct CDR3 sequences, more than 25% of them seen only once. Sequencing was done on a sample of blood, either unsorted or a sorted T cell fraction (not recorded which). The receptors originated from a male donor with ankylosing spondylitis or in good health (not recorded which).

V is TRBV29-1 and J is TRBJ2-5; D is perhaps TRBD1 (6 bases). The CDR3 sequence is 15 residues long. In germline, CDR1 is SQVTM, CDR2 ANQGSEA. The germline V and J ends were trimmed by 1 base and 1 base, with 13 bases remaining between them. The CDR3 spells CSVEVRGDSQETQYF. The CDR3 bases are TGCAGCGTTGAAGTCAGGGGAGACTCCCAAGAGACCCAGTACTTC.

The chain combines TRBV14 with TRBJ2-7; D is possibly TRBD2 (6 bases). Trimming removed 2 bases at V and 4 bases at J, with 12 bases between. The CDR3 has 14 amino acids. The V gene's germline CDR1 is SGHDN and CDR2 FVKESK. In DNA, the CDR3 is TGTGCCAGCAGCCAAAATACGGGGAGGTACGAGCAGTACTTC. Its translation is CASSQNTGRYEQYF. Using reference TRBV14 and TRBJ2-7 for the parts outside the CDR3, the full variable domain is EAGVTQFPSHSVIEKGQTVTLRCDPISGHDNLYWYRRVMGKEIKFLLHFVKESKQDESGMPNNRFLAERTGGTYSTLKVQPAELEDSGVYFCASSQNTGRYEQYFGPGTRLTVT.

This clonotype was picked up a small number of times. The chain couples TRBV20-1 to TRBJ2-5; TRBD2 matches at 11 bases. The CDR3 covers 15 residues. CDR1 is DFQATT and CDR2 is SNEGSKA in the germline V gene (reference sequence). With 6 bases clipped from V and 1 base from J, the junction kept 7 bases outside the gene matches. CDR3 residues: CSAHETSGTQETQYF. CDR3 DNA: TGCAGTGCCCACGAGACTAGCGGGACCCAAGAGACCCAGTACTTC.

This clonotype came up many times. The CDR3 reads CSVEDRTAYGYTF. In DNA form, the CDR3 reads TGCAGCGTTGAAGATCGGACGGCCTATGGCTACACCTTC. The chain uses TRBV29-1 and TRBJ1-2; the D is unclear. This CDR3 is 13 amino acids long. V shed 0 bases and J shed 4 bases, with 9 bases lying between them. The germline CDR1 and CDR2 sequences are SQVTM and ANQGSEA.

The chain links TRBV6-1 to TRBJ2-5, with no clear D. The CDR3 has 13 residues. The germline gives CDR1 MNHNS, CDR2 SASEGT. V dropped 6 bases and J dropped 3 bases, with 11 bases sitting between them. CDR3 sequence: CASRRWTEETQYF. The DNA for the CDR3 is TGTGCCAGCAGGCGCTGGACGGAAGAGACCCAGTACTTC.

The chain carries TRBV20-1 and TRBJ1-4, with TRBD1 as a possible D gene (6 bases). CDR1 DFQATT and CDR2 SNEGSKA come from the germline V gene (reference sequence). This CDR3 comprises 14 residues. V shed 1 base and J shed 7 bases, with 13 bases lying between them. CDR3 amino acids: CSARVGRDIEKLFF. For the CDR3, the DNA is TGCAGTGCTAGAGTCGGCAGGGACATTGAAAAACTGTTTTTT.

This clonotype came up many times. The chain couples TRBV28 to TRBJ2-1; 8 nucleotides align to TRBD2. The CDR3 is made up of 15 amino acids. V was clipped by 3 bases and J by 5 bases; unmatched bases: 6. The V gene's germline CDR1 is MDHEN and CDR2 SYDVKM. CDR3 in DNA: TGTGCCAGCAGTTTTTCCAGCGGGAGACACAATGAGCAGTTCTTC. As protein: CASSFSSGRHNEQFF.

This clonotype has at least ten counts. The CDR3 coding sequence is TGCAGTGCTAGAATTTCCAGGGTGAATTCACCCCTCCACTTT. This codes for CSARISRVNSPLHF. J is TRBJ1-6 and V is TRBV20-1; a weak D match, TRBD1 (5 bases). The CDR3 runs 14 residues. The germline V gene encodes CDR1 DFQATT and CDR2 SNEGSKA (reference sequence). The V gene lost 2 bases and the J gene lost 7 bases, with 12 bases spanning the gap.